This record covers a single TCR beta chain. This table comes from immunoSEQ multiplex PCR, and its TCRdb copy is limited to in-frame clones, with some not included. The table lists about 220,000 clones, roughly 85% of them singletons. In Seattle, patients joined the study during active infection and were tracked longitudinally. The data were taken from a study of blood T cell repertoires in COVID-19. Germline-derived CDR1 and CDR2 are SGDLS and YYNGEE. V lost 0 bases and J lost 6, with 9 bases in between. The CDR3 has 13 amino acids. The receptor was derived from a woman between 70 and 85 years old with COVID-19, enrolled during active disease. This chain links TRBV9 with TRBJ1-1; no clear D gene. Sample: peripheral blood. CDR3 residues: CASSVAGFPEAFF. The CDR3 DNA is TGTGCCAGCAGCGTAGCGGGATTCCCTGAAGCTTTCTTT.